The 21 T cell receptor beta chains in this list originate from one sample, sequenced in a study of T-cell reconstitution after alpha-beta-depleted transplantation in children (dated by TCRdb to 2016 to 2018). Libraries were built with PCR. TCRdb shows the sequencer as Illumina HiSeq 2500. TCR libraries were prepared with molecular barcoding, using unique molecular identifiers to normalize TCRbeta repertoire quantification. TCRdb passed the public sequencing reads through fastp at Q25 and MiXCR, retaining productive beta sequences. Each record represents a unique CDR3 protein, reported with the most common genes and DNA among its rows. The sample contains about 610,000 distinct CDR3 sequences, about 10% of them found a single time. Less than 5% of the sample is in the top ten clones. The sequencing here drew on PBMCs from the stem cell graft donor, taken from the stem cell graft. These receptor sequences come from a human donor who donated a stem cell graft to a child with acute myeloid leukemia.

This clonotype was counted between two and nine times. The chain couples TRBV15 to TRBJ2-5; D not resolved. The CDR3 contains 13 residues. Germline V gives CDR1 LNHNV, CDR2 YYDKDF (reference sequence). The germline V and J ends were trimmed by 0 bases and 7 bases, with 9 bases remaining between them. The CDR3 DNA sequence: TGTGCCACCAGCAGAGATAACTTGGTGACCCAGTACTTC. It encodes CATSRDNLVTQYF.

There are a few counts of this clonotype. The V and J genes are TRBV29-1 and TRBJ2-7, with D possibly matching TRBD2 (6 bases). The germline gives CDR1 SQVTM, CDR2 ANQGSEA. This CDR3 has 12 amino acids. V was pared by 4 bases and J by 2 bases, with 9 bases between. As DNA, the CDR3 is TGCAGCGTTGGGGGGGATACCTACGAGCAGTACTTC. Translated: CSVGGDTYEQYF.

This clonotype was observed many times. This chain joins TRBV29-1 and TRBJ1-2; no reliable D call. The CDR3 is 12 amino acids. From germline, CDR1 is SQVTM and CDR2 ANQGSEA. Deletions cut 7 bases from V and 10 bases from J, with 19 bases between. CDR3 sequence reads: CSAPAGSGSYTF. The CDR3 DNA reads as TGCAGCGCCCCAGCGGGTAGTGGGTCCTACACCTTC.

This clonotype came up a few times. This chain links TRBV5-8 with TRBJ2-7, with TRBD2 matching 7 bases. The CDR3 is 14 residues long. Germline lookup yields CDR1 SGHTS and CDR2 YDEGEE. The J segment lost 7 bases and the V segment lost 7 bases, leaving 14 bases of the junction unmatched. The CDR3 DNA reads TGTGCCAGCTGGCTCGGGGGAGGGGCTATGGAGCAGTACTTC. Residues: CASWLGGGAMEQYF. The full variable domain, rest sourced from reference TRBV5-8 and TRBJ2-7, is EAGVTQSPTHLIKTRGQQATLRCSPISGHTSVYWYQQALGLGLQFLLWYDEGEERNRGNFPPRFSGRQFPNYSSELNVNALELEDSALYLCASWLGGGAMEQYFGPGTRLTVT.

This clonotype was seen a few times. CDR3 in DNA: TGCAGTGCTAGTTGGACTAGCGGGAGACGGGGCACAGATACGCAGTATTTT. This sequence encodes CSASWTSGRRGTDTQYF. The rearrangement joins TRBV20-1 to TRBJ2-3, with TRBD2 matching 13 bases. Germline V gene lookup returns CDR1 DFQATT and CDR2 SNEGSKA (reference sequence). V lost 3 bases, J lost 1 base, and 7 bases stayed unmatched. This CDR3 contains 17 residues.

The table lists this clonotype with many counts. The chain joins TRBV20-1 to TRBJ2-1; 9 bases are shared with TRBD2. Germline V gives CDR1 DFQATT, CDR2 SNEGSKA (reference sequence). J lost 4 bases, V lost 3 bases, and 13 bases had no gene match. This CDR3 is built from 17 residues. CDR3: CSASLGGAGGTYNEQFF. The CDR3 DNA sequence: TGCAGTGCTAGCCTGGGGGGAGCGGGAGGCACTTACAATGAGCAGTTCTTC.

Ten or more counts support this clonotype. This CDR3 reads CSATQRLAGGSYNEQFF. The CDR3 nucleotides are TGCAGTGCTACCCAGAGACTAGCGGGAGGGTCCTACAATGAGCAGTTCTTC. This chain links TRBV20-1 with TRBJ2-1, with 14 nucleotides matching TRBD2. The CDR3 runs to 17 residues. V lost 4 bases, J lost 1 base, and 6 bases stayed unmatched. CDR1 is DFQATT and CDR2 is SNEGSKA in the germline V gene (reference sequence).

The chain carries TRBV7-8 and TRBJ2-7; perhaps D is TRBD1 or TRBD2 (5 bases each). The CDR3 is 13 residues long. Germline CDR1 is SGHVS and CDR2 is FQNEAQ. V was clipped by 10 bases and J by 0 bases, with 13 bases between them. The CDR3, as DNA: TGTGCCACCGACCAGGGACCCTCCTACGAGCAGTACTTC. Residues: CATDQGPSYEQYF.

This chain uses TRBV6-2 or TRBV6-3 with TRBJ2-1; the D gene is possibly TRBD1 (6 bases). The CDR3 is 13 amino acids. Germline lookup yields CDR1 MNHEY and CDR2 SVGEGT. Trimming took off 2 bases at V and 5 bases at J, with 7 bases between the two ends. The CDR3 here is CASSYRDNNEQFF. CDR3 in DNA: TGTGCCAGCAGTTACCGGGACAACAATGAGCAGTTCTTC.

This clonotype turned up a few times. V usage is TRBV7-3 and J usage is TRBJ1-5; D is perhaps TRBD1 (6 bases). The CDR3 is 17 residues long. CDR1 and CDR2 from the germline V gene are SGHTA and FQGTGA. Trimming left V 5 bases short and J 0 bases short, with 17 bases between. CDR3 loop: CASSTRGTVNSNQPQHF. CDR3 bases: TGTGCCAGCAGCACAAGGGGGACTGTCAATAGCAATCAGCCCCAGCATTTT.

This clonotype was detected a few times. V and J are TRBV3-1 and TRBJ2-7, with TRBD1 matching 10 bases. The CDR3 extends over 19 amino acids. Germline-derived CDR1 and CDR2 are LGHDT and YNNKEL (reference sequence). V lost 4 bases and J lost 3; bases outside the gene matches: 18. The chain's CDR3 is CASSPQIPGQGVFGYEQYF. CDR3 DNA: TGTGCCAGCAGCCCTCAAATCCCCGGACAGGGGGTCTTCGGCTACGAGCAGTACTTC.

The J gene is TRBJ2-1, the V gene TRBV4-2; possible D gene TRBD2, 5 bases. Germline CDR1 reads LGHNA; CDR2 reads YNFKEQ. Trimming removed 0 bases from V and 2 bases from J, with 8 bases in between. The CDR3 has 15 residues. The CDR3 loop is CASSQDPSTYNEQFF. The CDR3 bases are TGTGCCAGCAGCCAAGACCCTAGCACCTACAATGAGCAGTTCTTC.

This clonotype was found many times. The CDR3 DNA sequence: TGTGCCAGCATCCCAACAGGGAGTAGCAATCAGCCCCAGCATTTT. Encoded protein: CASIPTGSSNQPQHF. V usage is TRBV6-2 or TRBV6-3 and J usage is TRBJ1-5; a weak D match, TRBD1 (6 bases). V dropped 7 bases and J dropped 0 bases, with 13 bases sitting between them. The CDR3 loop spans 15 amino acids. The germline gives CDR1 MNHEY, CDR2 SVGEGT.

This sequence joins TRBV4-3 and TRBJ1-5; D is ambiguous. V was trimmed by 9 bases and J by 7 bases, leaving 16 bases between them. CDR1 is LGHNA, CDR2 YSLEER, per germline. This CDR3 has 13 amino acids. The chain's CDR3 is CARAGSKDQPQHF. CDR3 in DNA: TGCGCCAGGGCCGGGAGCAAAGACCAGCCCCAGCATTTT.

The rearrangement links TRBV12-3 or TRBV12-4 to TRBJ2-3; the match to TRBD1 covers 9 bases. CDR3 length: 14 residues. The J segment lost 4 bases and the V segment lost 8 bases, leaving 7 bases of the junction unmatched. Here the CDR3 reads CASRGQGFADTQYF. CDR3 coding DNA: TGTGCCAGCCGAGGACAGGGGTTTGCAGATACGCAGTATTTT.

This clonotype showed up just a few times. The rearrangement uses TRBV6-2 or TRBV6-3 and TRBJ2-5, with a possible D match to TRBD1 (5 bases). Trimming pared 2 bases from V and 5 bases from J, leaving 18 bases between. CDR1 is MNHEY and CDR2 is SVGEGT in the germline V gene. The CDR3 is made up of 16 amino acids. This chain's CDR3 is CASSYTQQGLGETQYF. The CDR3 DNA follows: TGTGCCAGCAGTTACACCCAGCAGGGTCTCGGCGAGACCCAGTACTTC.

This chain uses TRBV20-1 with TRBJ2-7; the match to TRBD2 covers 12 bases. The germline CDR1 and CDR2 sequences are DFQATT and SNEGSKA (reference sequence). V lost 6 bases to trimming and J lost 0 bases; unmatched junction nucleotides: 3. The CDR3 spans 14 residues. CDR3 sequence reads: CSARLAGVSYEQYF. CDR3 nucleotides: TGCAGTGCAAGACTAGCGGGAGTCTCCTACGAGCAGTACTTC.

The chain combines TRBV9 with TRBJ2-1; 15 bases agree with TRBD2. The CDR3 contains 17 residues. J lost 6 bases, V lost 3 bases, and 7 bases had no gene match. CDR1 and CDR2 (germline): SGDLS, YYNGEE. CDR3 DNA sequence: TGTGCCAGCAGCGGGACTAGCGGGAGGGTCAAATGCAATGAGCAGTTCTTC. The encoded protein is CASSGTSGRVKCNEQFF.

In this sample, this clonotype turned up many times. The J gene is TRBJ2-7, the V gene TRBV4-2; the D is unclear. Per the germline V gene, CDR1 is LGHNA and CDR2 is YNFKEQ. Trimming left V 0 bases short and J 0 bases short, with 15 bases between. The CDR3 consists of 17 residues. CDR3 DNA sequence: TGTGCCAGCAGCCAAGAGATTGCGACTCTCAGCTCCTACGAGCAGTACTTC. It translates to CASSQEIATLSSYEQYF.

This clonotype was counted a few times. The chain joins TRBV20-1 to TRBJ2-2; 11 bases map to TRBD2. The CDR3 runs to 16 residues. Unmatched junction bases numbered 3, after V lost 1 base and J lost 2 bases. CDR1 is DFQATT, CDR2 SNEGSKA, per germline (reference sequence). DNA of the CDR3: TGCAGTGCTAGAGTTCGACTAGCGGGAAACACCGGGGAGCTGTTTTTT. Translated, it gives CSARVRLAGNTGELFF.

This clonotype has at least ten counts. The genes are TRBV7-3 and TRBJ1-1, with a tentative D call TRBD1 (6 bases). The CDR3 consists of 13 residues. Germline V lookup: CDR1 SGHTA, CDR2 FQGTGA. The V gene lost 4 bases and the J gene lost 1 base, with 7 bases spanning the gap. This CDR3 reads CASSWGQNTEAFF. CDR3 bases: TGTGCCAGCAGCTGGGGACAGAACACTGAAGCTTTCTTT.